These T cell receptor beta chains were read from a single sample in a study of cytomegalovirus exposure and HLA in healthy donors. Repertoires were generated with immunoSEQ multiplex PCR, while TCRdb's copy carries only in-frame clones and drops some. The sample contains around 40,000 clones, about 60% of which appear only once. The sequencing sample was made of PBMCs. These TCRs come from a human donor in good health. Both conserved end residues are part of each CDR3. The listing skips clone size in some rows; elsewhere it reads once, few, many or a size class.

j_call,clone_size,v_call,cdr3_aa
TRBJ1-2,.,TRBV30,CAWSDGGFNGYTF
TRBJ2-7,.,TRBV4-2,CASSQGLAGKYEQYF
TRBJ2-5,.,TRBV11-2,CASSVRETQYF
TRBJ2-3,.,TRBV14,CASSRYRGLGTDTQYF
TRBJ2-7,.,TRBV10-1,CASSRDTNSDEQYF
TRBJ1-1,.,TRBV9,CASSVSGNTEAFF
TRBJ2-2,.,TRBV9,CASSAITGTGPTGELFF
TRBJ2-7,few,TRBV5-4,CASSLEGVQYF
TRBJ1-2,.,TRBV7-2,CASSLLGQGVYGYTF
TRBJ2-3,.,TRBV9,CASSPGTGWTDTQYF
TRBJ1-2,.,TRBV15,CATSRNTGSGYTF
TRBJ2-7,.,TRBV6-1,CASSELVRSISYERQYF
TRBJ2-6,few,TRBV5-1,CASSPLGGNVLTF
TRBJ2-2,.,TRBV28,CASSLDTGELFF
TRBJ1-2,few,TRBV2,CASRGQRAAYGGYTF
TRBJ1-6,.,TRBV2,CASSKGVSSYNSPLHF
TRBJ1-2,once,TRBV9,CASSSGPNYGYTF
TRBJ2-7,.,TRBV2,CASRTGGYEQYF
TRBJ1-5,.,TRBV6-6,CASTGGQNSNQPQHF
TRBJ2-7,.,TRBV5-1,CASSLSRGEPYEQYF
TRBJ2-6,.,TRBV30,CAWSVHITSGANVLTF
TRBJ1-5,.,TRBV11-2,CASSSGGQPQHF
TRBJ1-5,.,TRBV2,CASTGDSSDQPQHF
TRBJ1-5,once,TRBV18,CASSQTGEQPQHF
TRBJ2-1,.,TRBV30,CAWSTLGKRGSYNEQFF
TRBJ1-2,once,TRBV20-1,CSASGGYGYTF
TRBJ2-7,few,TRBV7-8,CASSLGTGSSYEQYF
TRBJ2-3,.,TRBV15,CATRPGGSTDTQYF
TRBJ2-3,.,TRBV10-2,CATWTSGGVVDTQYF
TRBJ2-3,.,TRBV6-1,CASTLKGGTDTQYF
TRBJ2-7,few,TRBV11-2,CASSLGGTRLYHEQYF
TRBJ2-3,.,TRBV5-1,CASSPLAGEGTDTQYF
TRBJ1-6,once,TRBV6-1,CASSALGSYNSPLHF
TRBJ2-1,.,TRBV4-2,CASSQDGGGKYNEQFF
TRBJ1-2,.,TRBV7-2,CASSLGSGYEGYTF
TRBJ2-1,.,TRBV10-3,CAISTSGVSLNEQFF
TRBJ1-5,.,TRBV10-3,CAISPGTNSNQPQHF
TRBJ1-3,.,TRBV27,CASSLGRTGNTIYF
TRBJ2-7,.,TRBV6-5,CASSYSRTGPRRGQYF
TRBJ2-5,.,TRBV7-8,CASSVQVGETQYF
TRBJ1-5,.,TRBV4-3,CASSQGTGLGQPQHF
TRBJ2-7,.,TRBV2,CATSIGTGDYEQYF
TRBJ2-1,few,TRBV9,CASSIGAGNEQFF
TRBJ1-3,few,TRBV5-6,CASSPDRGLSGNTIYF
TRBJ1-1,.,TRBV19,CASSIETGAEAFF
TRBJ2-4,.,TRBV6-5,CASRTDSKNIQYF
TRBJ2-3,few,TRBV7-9,CASSPLKPSTDTQYF